Below, 21 T cell receptor beta chains from the same sample are listed, as sequenced in a study of blood T cell repertoires in COVID-19. Using immunoSEQ multiplex PCR, the repertoire was profiled, and TCRdb retains in-frame clones only, with some absent. This table has some 160,000 clones, 80% appearing once. Material: PBMCs or T cells enriched from blood (not recorded which). The receptors come from a woman in her fifties or sixties who had recovered from COVID-19.

The rearrangement joins TRBV30 to TRBJ1-2; TRBD1 is a possible D gene (6 bases). In germline, CDR1 is GTSNPN, CDR2 SVGIG (reference sequence). The CDR3 runs to 16 residues. The V and J ends lost 3 bases and 0 bases respectively, with 17 bases between them. This CDR3 reads CAWRALLGGPNYGYTF. In DNA form, the CDR3 reads TGTGCCTGGAGAGCCCTACTAGGGGGACCTAACTATGGCTACACCTTC.

The chain carries TRBV3-1 (or the pseudogene TRBV3-2) and TRBJ1-5, with TRBD1 matching 7 bases. Germline trimming cut 3 bases from V and 4 bases from J; bases unmatched to any gene: 6. This CDR3 comprises 15 residues. Per the germline V gene, CDR1 is LGHDT and CDR2 is YNNKEL (reference sequence). The chain's CDR3 is CASSHGTVLNQPQHF. The CDR3 DNA reads TGTGCCAGCAGCCATGGGACAGTACTGAATCAGCCCCAGCATTTT.

The genes are TRBV11-2 and TRBJ2-5, with D tentatively TRBD2 (5 bases). V lost 4 bases and J 3 bases, leaving 9 bases between the germline ends. The germline gives CDR1 SGHAT, CDR2 FQNNGV. This CDR3 region has 13 residues. DNA of the CDR3: TGTGCCAGCAGCTGGAGCGGAAAAGAGACCCAGTACTTC. Protein product: CASSWSGKETQYF.

The gene calls are TRBV6-5 and TRBJ2-2; the match to TRBD2 covers 9 bases. CDR3 length: 14 residues. The J segment lost 7 bases and the V segment lost 0 bases, leaving 0 bases of the junction unmatched. Germline V gene data show CDR1 as MNHEY and CDR2 as SVGAGI. Here the CDR3 DNA reads TGTGCCAGCAGTTACTCAGCGGGGGGCGGGGAGCTGTTTTTT. Translation: CASSYSAGGGELFF.

This clone was seen a few times. The CDR3 here is CASSLAGGATRYNEQFF. The CDR3 DNA is TGTGCCAGCAGCTTAGCGGGGGGGGCCACTCGCTACAATGAGCAGTTCTTC. The chain is built from TRBV7-2 and TRBJ2-1; D is perhaps TRBD2 (7 bases). Germline V gene data show CDR1 as SGHTA and CDR2 as FQGNSA. Deletions cut 0 bases from V and 3 bases from J, with 15 bases between. CDR3 length: 17 amino acids.

The chain recombines TRBV7-8 with TRBJ2-1; 10 nucleotides line up with TRBD1. The trim removed 5 bases at V and 0 bases at J, leaving 4 bases unmatched. Germline CDR1 is SGHVS and CDR2 is FQNEAQ. The CDR3 spans 16 residues. The CDR3 bases are TGTGCCAGCAGCGGCCGACAGGGGGCCTCCTACAATGAGCAGTTCTTC. Translation gives CASSGRQGASYNEQFF.

V is TRBV19 and J is TRBJ2-6, with 7 positions matching TRBD2. Germline assignment: CDR1 LNHDA and CDR2 SQIVND (reference sequence). This CDR3 comprises 17 residues. J was trimmed by 1 base and V by 1 base; bases with no gene match: 4. CDR3 sequence (DNA): TGTGCCAGTAGTATAGTTTGGGAGGGGTCTGGGGCCAACGTCCTGACTTTC. The encoded protein is CASSIVWEGSGANVLTF.

The gene calls are TRBV29-1 and TRBJ1-5, with 8 bases aligning to TRBD1. J gave up 6 bases and V 4 bases, and 5 bases lay outside the gene matches. CDR3 length: 13 amino acids. Germline V lookup: CDR1 SQVTM, CDR2 ANQGSEA. The CDR3 here is CSVGQGMGQPQHF. DNA for the CDR3: TGCAGCGTTGGACAGGGGATGGGTCAGCCCCAGCATTTT.

Only a few counts were recorded for this clone. The CDR3 DNA reads as TGTGCCAGCGCCGGGAGATGGGCGGGGTCCTATAATTCACCCCTCCACTTT. This gives the protein CASAGRWAGSYNSPLHF. This chain joins TRBV2 and TRBJ1-6; D is uncertain. This CDR3 comprises 17 residues. The germline V and J ends were trimmed by 8 bases and 1 base, with 18 bases remaining between them. CDR1 SNHLY and CDR2 FYNNEI come from the germline V gene.

The chain employs TRBV3-1 (or the pseudogene TRBV3-2) and TRBJ1-6; 10 bases are shared with TRBD1. The CDR3 spans 16 residues. The V and J ends lost 2 bases and 9 bases, in that order; junction bases with no gene match: 7. Germline V gene sequence: CDR1 LGHDT, CDR2 YNNKEL (reference sequence). Here the CDR3 DNA reads TGTGCCAGCAGCCAACTAAGACAGGGGGCGGGTTCACCCCTCCACTTT. It encodes CASSQLRQGAGSPLHF.

CDR3 loop: CASSLGGQSNEKLFF. The CDR3 nucleotides read TGTGCCAGCAGTTTAGGCGGGCAGAGTAATGAAAAACTGTTTTTT. V gene TRBV27 combines with J gene TRBJ1-4; D gene uncertain. The germline V gene encodes CDR1 MNHEY and CDR2 SMNVEV (reference sequence). V was trimmed by 2 bases and J by 4 bases, leaving 11 bases between them. The CDR3 runs to 15 residues.

This clone appeared once. The chain is built from TRBV21-1 and TRBJ1-1. TRBV21-1 is shown as a pseudogene. The CDR3 is 14 amino acids. CDR3 sequence reads: CASSKGVGEDEAFF. The CDR3 DNA sequence: TGTGCCAGCAGCAAAGGGGTAGGGGAGGATGAAGCTTTCTTT.

The chain combines TRBV5-1 with TRBJ1-1; tentative D call: TRBD1 (5 bases). The CDR3 covers 17 residues. Germline values: CDR1 SGHRS, CDR2 YFSETQ. Trimming shortened V by 0 bases and J by 5 bases, and 20 bases separated the two germline ends. The CDR3 region is CASSLDGWGGTRTEAFF. In DNA form, the CDR3 reads TGCGCCAGCAGCTTGGACGGGTGGGGAGGGACTCGTACTGAAGCTTTCTTT.

This rearrangement joins TRBV6-4 to TRBJ2-7, with 9 bases matching TRBD1. V shed 6 bases and J 3 bases; nucleotides not matched to a gene: 9. This CDR3 contains 15 residues. CDR1 is MRHNA and CDR2 is SNTAGT in the germline V gene. CDR3 bases: TGTGCCAGCAGCAGACCGGGACAGGGTAACTACGAGCAGTACTTC. Translation gives CASSRPGQGNYEQYF.

The genes are TRBV5-1 and TRBJ1-2; TRBD1 matches 8 bases. The CDR3 sequence is 18 residues long. The trim removed 0 bases at V and 6 bases at J, leaving 16 bases unmatched. Per the germline V gene, CDR1 is SGHRS and CDR2 is YFSETQ. CDR3 protein: CASSLGGAGGEFEHGYTF. DNA for the CDR3: TGCGCCAGCAGCTTGGGTGGTGCAGGGGGCGAGTTTGAGCATGGCTACACCTTC.

This chain joins TRBV18 and TRBJ2-1; D gene unclear. Per germline, CDR1 KGHSH and CDR2 LQKENI. Trimming pared 4 bases from V and 8 bases from J, leaving 6 bases between. The CDR3 loop spans 11 amino acids. CDR3 DNA sequence: TGTGCCAGCTCACAACGGGATGAGCAGTTCTTC. Its protein product is CASSQRDEQFF.

The rearrangement uses TRBV6-5 and TRBJ2-1; maybe TRBD1 (6 bases). The CDR3 runs to 15 residues. Trimming removed 2 bases at V and 0 bases at J, with 8 bases between. The V gene's germline CDR1 is MNHEY and CDR2 SVGAGI. CDR3 in amino acids: CASSYRDTSYNEQFF. As DNA, the CDR3 is TGTGCCAGCAGTTACCGGGACACCTCCTACAATGAGCAGTTCTTC.

This clone showed up just a few times. This specimen includes other DNA sequences encoding the same CDR3. V gene TRBV18 combines with J gene TRBJ2-5; 8 bases fit TRBD1. CDR3 size: 14 residues. Per germline, CDR1 KGHSH and CDR2 LQKENI. The ends lost 3 bases at V and 2 bases at J; junction bases unmatched: 2. The CDR3 nucleotides read TGTGCCAGCTCACCCGGACAGGGACAAGAGACCCAGTACTTC. Protein product: CASSPGQGQETQYF.

The chain recombines TRBV10-2 with TRBJ1-2, with TRBD1 as a possible D gene (6 bases). The CDR3 contains 13 residues. Germline V gives CDR1 WSHSY, CDR2 SAAADI. Trimming shortened V by 5 bases and J by 7 bases, and 14 bases separated the two germline ends. CDR3 residues: CASSSNREGGYTF. The DNA of the CDR3 is TGCGCCAGCAGTAGCAACAGGGAGGGTGGCTACACCTTC.

This rearrangement joins TRBV6-2 or TRBV6-3 to TRBJ1-1, with unresolved D. The V end was cut by 3 bases, the J end by 0 bases, with 11 bases between. The CDR3 sequence is 15 residues long. Germline V lookup: CDR1 MNHEY, CDR2 SVGEGT. For the CDR3, the DNA is TGTGCCAGCAGTTATGGCGGACTAATGAACACTGAAGCTTTCTTT. It translates to CASSYGGLMNTEAFF.

The chain is built from TRBV24-1 and TRBJ2-1; tentatively, D is TRBD1 (6 bases). Germline V CDR1 and CDR2: KGHDR, SFDVKD. This CDR3 comprises 14 residues. V was shortened by 5 bases and J by 5 bases, with 12 bases between the two germline ends. The CDR3 region is CATSVSGTNNEQFF. Written as DNA, the CDR3 is TGTGCCACCAGTGTTTCTGGGACAAACAATGAGCAGTTCTTC.